Listed below are T cell receptor beta chains from one sample, sequenced in a study of vaccination and CD4 T cells after COVID-19. These TCRs are of unknown antigen specificity. TCRdb reanalysed the PCR reads using MiXCR and keeps one entry per CDR3 protein. Of about 13,000 distinct CDR3 sequences in the sample, about 45% were seen once. The sample was CD4+ T cells from blood, cultured in vitro. These receptors originate from a human donor who had recovered from COVID-19. Each CDR3 is given with its conserved first and last residue. D genes are given only for firm matches. Not all rows give a size; the values are once, few, many and, for expanded clones, a class.

clone size	V gene	D gene	J gene	CDR3 DNA	CDR3 protein
few	TRBV6-1	TRBD1	TRBJ2-4	TGTGCCAGCAGTCCGGGACAGGGGGCCAAAAACATTCAGTACTTC	CASSPGQGAKNIQYF
NA	TRBV7-2	NA	TRBJ2-3	TGTGCCAGCAGCTTTTATCGGGGGTCGGCAGATACGCAGTATTTT	CASSFYRGSADTQYF
NA	TRBV20-1	NA	TRBJ2-7	TGCAGTGCCACATCTAGTGGGAGTAAGTACGAGCAGTACTTC	CSATSSGSKYEQYF
NA	TRBV12-3/TRBV12-4	NA	TRBJ2-7	TGTGCCAGCAGTTTATACAGCTTACACTACGAGCAGTACTTC	CASSLYSLHYEQYF
few	TRBV2	TRBD1	TRBJ2-7	TGTGCCAGCAGTGAAAGGTCCGGGACAGGTCTTCTCGAGCAGTACTTC	CASSERSGTGLLEQYF
NA	TRBV27	TRBD2	TRBJ2-3	TGTGCCAGCCATACCGCGAGACTAGCGGGAGGGAGCACAGATACGCAGTATTTT	CASHTARLAGGSTDTQYF
NA	TRBV28	NA	TRBJ1-2	TGTGCCAGCAGCTTCGAGATAGCTAACTATGGCTACACCTTC	CASSFEIANYGYTF
few	TRBV28	TRBD1	TRBJ1-3	TGTGCCAGCAGTAGACCGGGACAGACCTACTCTGGAAACACCATATATTTT	CASSRPGQTYSGNTIYF
NA	TRBV7-3	NA	TRBJ2-5	TGTGCCAGCAGCCCCCTCGGGCAGGCGCAAGAGACCCAGTACTTC	CASSPLGQAQETQYF
few	TRBV20-1	NA	TRBJ1-5	TGCAGTGCTAGAAGACTAAATAGCAATCAGCCCCAGCATTTT	CSARRLNSNQPQHF
NA	TRBV7-2	NA	TRBJ1-1	TGTGCCAGCAGCTTAGGACCTACAAGCTACACTGAAGCTTTCTTT	CASSLGPTSYTEAFF
NA	TRBV9	TRBD1	TRBJ2-5	TGTGCCAGCAGCGTTAGACAGGGACCCCAAGAGACCCAGTACTTC	CASSVRQGPQETQYF
NA	TRBV18	TRBD1	TRBJ2-7	TGTGCCAGCTCACCGGGACAGCACTACGAGCAGTACTTC	CASSPGQHYEQYF
NA	TRBV20-1	NA	TRBJ2-1	TGCAGTCTCGAGGCTGCACGGACGGCCTACAATGAGCAGTTCTTC	CSLEAARTAYNEQFF
NA	TRBV27	NA	TRBJ2-4	TGTGCCAGCAGTTTATCATTCCGGTCTTGGGACGACATTCAGTACTTC	CASSLSFRSWDDIQYF
NA	TRBV19	NA	TRBJ1-5	TGTGCCAGTAGTCACGGACAGCGGAGTCAGCCCCAGCATTTT	CASSHGQRSQPQHF
NA	TRBV2	TRBD1	TRBJ2-7	TGTGCCAGCAGTGAAGCTTTGACAGGGGCGGAGGAGCAGTACTTC	CASSEALTGAEEQYF
NA	TRBV5-4	NA	TRBJ1-2	TGTGCCAGCAGCTTGCAGGATCCGAGAACTTATGGCTACACCTTC	CASSLQDPRTYGYTF
NA	TRBV28	NA	TRBJ1-2	TGTGCCAGCAGTTCGGCCGAGGGGGGTGGCTATGGCTACACCTTC	CASSSAEGGGYGYTF
NA	TRBV3-1	TRBD1	TRBJ1-3	TGTGCCAGCAGCCTCGGGACAGGGAAGGGAAGAAACACCATATATTTT	CASSLGTGKGRNTIYF
NA	TRBV5-4	TRBD1	TRBJ1-2	TGTGCCAGCAGCCCGGACAGGGCATTATCCCTTTCTCGCTACACCTTC	CASSPDRALSLSRYTF
NA	TRBV24-1	TRBD1	TRBJ2-5	TGTGCCACCAGTGACCGAGGGGGCGAAGAGACCCAGTACTTC	CATSDRGGEETQYF
NA	TRBV7-2	NA	TRBJ2-1	TGTGCCAGCAGCTCCTCGGACAGCTACAATGAGCAGTTCTTC	CASSSSDSYNEQFF
NA	TRBV28	TRBD1	TRBJ2-2	TGTGCCAGCAGTTTAGGGGACAGGGGGCCCGGGGAGCTGTTTTTT	CASSLGDRGPGELFF
few	TRBV24-1	TRBD1	TRBJ2-5	TGTGCCACCAGTGATGGGGGACAGATAGAGACCCAGTACTTC	CATSDGGQIETQYF
NA	TRBV10-3	NA	TRBJ1-2	TGTGCCATCTCACCCGGGGGGTCTGGCTACACCTTC	CAISPGGSGYTF
once	TRBV12-3/TRBV12-4	NA	TRBJ2-1	TGTGCCAGCAGTAAGGCAGGGTACAATGAGCAGTTCTTC	CASSKAGYNEQFF
NA	TRBV10-3	TRBD1	TRBJ1-2	TGTGCCATCAGTCGTGAGGGGGCGAACTATGGCTACACCTTC	CAISREGANYGYTF
NA	TRBV29-1	TRBD1	TRBJ2-5	TGCAGCGTCGCCGCCCCCCGGTGGGACAGGGGTGGAGAGACCCAGTACTTC	CSVAAPRWDRGGETQYF
NA	TRBV18	NA	TRBJ1-1	TGTGCCAGCTCACCACGAAGGGAAGGGACTGAAGCTTTCTTT	CASSPRREGTEAFF
NA	TRBV5-1	TRBD1	TRBJ2-7	TGCGCCAGCAGCTGGGACAGCTACGAGCAGTACTTC	CASSWDSYEQYF
few	TRBV5-5	NA	TRBJ2-2	TGTGCCAGCAGCCTTACAGTGGGGTCGAACACCGGGGAGCTGTTTTTT	CASSLTVGSNTGELFF
few	TRBV2	NA	TRBJ1-2	TGTGCCAGCAGTGCACAGGACGGCGGCTACACCTTC	CASSAQDGGYTF
once	TRBV2	TRBD2	TRBJ2-1	TGTGCCAGCAGTGTACGCACTAGCGGGGGTAATGAGCAGTTCTTC	CASSVRTSGGNEQFF
NA	TRBV6-2/TRBV6-3	NA	TRBJ2-5	TGTGCCAGCAGACTTAACCCGGGGACCCAAGAGACCCAGTACTTC	CASRLNPGTQETQYF
NA	TRBV5-1	TRBD2	TRBJ2-1	TGCGCCAGCAGCTCCCCTCCGGGACTAGGGAATAATGAGCAGTTCTTC	CASSSPPGLGNNEQFF
NA	TRBV7-2	TRBD1	TRBJ1-1	TGTGCCAGCAGCAACCCGGACAGGGGGAGGACTGAAGCTTTCTTT	CASSNPDRGRTEAFF
NA	TRBV12-3/TRBV12-4	NA	TRBJ1-3	TGTGCCAGCCGGTCGGGGGCCCTCTCTGGAAACACCATATATTTT	CASRSGALSGNTIYF
few	TRBV7-9	NA	TRBJ1-1	TGTGCCAGCAGCATGGAGAACACTGAAGCTTTCTTT	CASSMENTEAFF
few	TRBV25-1	NA	TRBJ2-7	TGTGCCAGCAGGTCAGCGGGTGCTAGCTCCTACGAGCAGTACTTC	CASRSAGASSYEQYF
few	TRBV6-1	NA	TRBJ2-3	TGTGCCAGCAGTGAAGCGCTTCGACTGAGTAGTTTCACAGATACGCAGTATTTT	CASSEALRLSSFTDTQYF
NA	TRBV5-1	NA	TRBJ2-5	TGCGCCAGCAGCCCGGAGGCGGCGGGAGAGACCCAGTACTTC	CASSPEAAGETQYF
NA	TRBV5-4	NA	TRBJ1-3	TGTGCCAGCAGCCCGAGGACGGCTGGAAACACCATATATTTT	CASSPRTAGNTIYF
NA	TRBV2	NA	TRBJ1-5	TGTGCCAGCCAAGGGATGTCACTAAGGCCCCAGCATTTT	CASQGMSLRPQHF
NA	TRBV29-1	NA	TRBJ1-2	TGCAGCGTTGAAATACAGGGCGGAGGCTACACCTTC	CSVEIQGGGYTF
NA	TRBV7-9	NA	TRBJ1-1	TGTGCCAGCAGCTTATGGGAGAACACTGAAGCTTTCTTT	CASSLWENTEAFF
once	TRBV7-9	NA	TRBJ2-1	TGTGCCAGCAGCCCCATTGGTGAGCAGTTCTTC	CASSPIGEQFF
NA	TRBV19	NA	TRBJ2-2	TGTGCCAGTAGAGTATGGGGGAACACCGGGGAGCTGTTTTTT	CASRVWGNTGELFF
NA	TRBV20-1	NA	TRBJ1-2	TGCAGTGCCAGGCCCATCTATGGCTACACCTTC	CSARPIYGYTF